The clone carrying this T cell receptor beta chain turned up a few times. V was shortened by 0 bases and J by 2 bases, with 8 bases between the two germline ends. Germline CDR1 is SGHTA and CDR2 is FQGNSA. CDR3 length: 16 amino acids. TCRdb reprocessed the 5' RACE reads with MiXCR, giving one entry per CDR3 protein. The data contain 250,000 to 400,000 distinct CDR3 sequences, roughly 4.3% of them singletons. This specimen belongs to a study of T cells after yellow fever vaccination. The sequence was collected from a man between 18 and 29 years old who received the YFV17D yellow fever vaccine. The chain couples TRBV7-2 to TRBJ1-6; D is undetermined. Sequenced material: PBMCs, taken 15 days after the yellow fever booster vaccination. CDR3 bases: TGTGCCAGCAGCTTAGCTTTGGTCGCCTATAATTCACCCCTCCACTTT. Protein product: CASSLALVAYNSPLHF. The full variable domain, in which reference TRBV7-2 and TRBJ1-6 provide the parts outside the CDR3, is GAGVSQSPSNKVTEKGKDVELRCDPISGHTALYWYRQSLGQGLEFLIYFQGNSAPDKSGLPSDRFSAERTGGSVSTLTIQRTQQEDSAVYLCASSLALVAYNSPLHFGNGTRLTVT.